The 18 T cell receptor beta chains below come from one sample, sequenced in a study of shared clonotypes between healthy human individuals. Only in-frame clones appear in the TCRdb table, and some are missing; sequencing was by immunoSEQ multiplex PCR. The profile shows around 1,000,000 clones, approximately 75% of them singletons. Specimen: memory CD4+ T cells from PBMCs. The subset is: CD45RA-negative fraction. Receptors were obtained from a man between 18 and 29 years old in good health. Some clones in this sample may be carry-over from other donors' samples.

The CDR3 DNA is TGTGCCAGCAGGAGATCCGGGACAGGGCCTGAAAAACTGTTTTTT. Translation gives CASRRSGTGPEKLFF. This chain uses TRBV2 with TRBJ1-4, with TRBD1 identical over 9 bases. Germline V lookup: CDR1 SNHLY, CDR2 FYNNEI. The ends lost 6 bases at V and 7 bases at J; junction bases unmatched: 9. The CDR3 is 15 amino acids.

The rearrangement links TRBV6-1 to TRBJ1-2; tentative D call: TRBD1 (5 bases). The V gene lost 7 bases and the J gene lost 2 bases, with 11 bases spanning the gap. This CDR3 has 13 residues. Per germline, CDR1 MNHNS and CDR2 SASEGT. The CDR3 DNA reads TGTGCCAGCACCCGGGCAGGGAACTATGGCTACACCTTC. This gives the protein CASTRAGNYGYTF.

Here the CDR3 reads CASSPLAGGTAGELFF. CDR3 sequence (DNA): TGTGCCAGCAGCCCCCTAGCGGGAGGTACGGCCGGGGAGCTGTTTTTT. The chain combines TRBV7-2 with TRBJ2-2, with 11 bases aligning to TRBD2. Germline assignment: CDR1 SGHTA and CDR2 FQGNSA. This CDR3 is built from 16 residues. Germline trimming cut 5 bases from V and 6 bases from J; bases unmatched to any gene: 8.

V gene TRBV11-2 combines with J gene TRBJ2-2; tentatively, D is TRBD2 (6 bases). This CDR3 contains 16 residues. V lost 1 base and J lost 1, with 10 bases in between. Germline CDR1 and CDR2: SGHAT and FQNNGV. The CDR3 reads CASSLVGLENTGELFF. CDR3 nucleotide sequence: TGTGCCAGCAGCTTAGTGGGACTCGAGAACACCGGGGAGCTGTTTTTT.

The chain recombines TRBV30 with TRBJ2-1; D possibly uses TRBD1 or TRBD2 (5 bases each). V was shortened by 0 bases and J by 6 bases, with 9 bases between the two germline ends. The germline V gene has CDR1 GTSNPN and CDR2 SVGIG (reference sequence). This CDR3 comprises 13 residues. This CDR3 reads CAWSVQGANEQFF. The CDR3 bases are TGTGCCTGGAGTGTTCAGGGAGCCAATGAGCAGTTCTTC.

The chain joins TRBV5-8 to TRBJ2-6; D tentatively reads TRBD1 or TRBD2 (6 bases each). Looked up from germline, CDR1 is SGHTS and CDR2 is YDEGEE. The CDR3 runs to 16 residues. The ends were cut back, 7 bases at V and 2 bases at J, with 16 bases in the middle. CDR3 protein: CASHSLGGAGANVLTF. CDR3 coding DNA: TGTGCCAGCCACTCACTGGGGGGCGCTGGGGCCAACGTCCTGACTTTC.

CDR3 in DNA: TGTGCCAGCAGTGCTAGGCTAGCAACAGATACGCAGTATTTT. This translates into CASSARLATDTQYF. The V call is TRBV6-1, the J call TRBJ2-3; TRBD2 might be the D (5 bases). The CDR3 length is 14 residues. Germline CDR1 reads MNHNS; CDR2 reads SASEGT. V was clipped by 4 bases and J by 3 bases, with 11 bases between them.

The CDR3 DNA follows: TGCGCCAGCAGCCAAGATCAGGGGGCCACAGATACGCAGTATTTT. This sequence encodes CASSQDQGATDTQYF. The genes are TRBV4-3 and TRBJ2-3, with 8 bases that match TRBD1. V lost 0 bases to trimming and J lost 2 bases; unmatched junction nucleotides: 1. Per germline, CDR1 LGHNA and CDR2 YSLEER. CDR3 length equals 15 residues.

The rearrangement links TRBV7-9 to TRBJ1-1; possibly TRBD1 for D (6 bases). This CDR3 comprises 14 residues. V was pared by 5 bases and J by 6 bases, with 16 bases between. Looked up from germline, CDR1 is SEHNR and CDR2 is FQNEAQ (reference sequence). The CDR3 sequence: CASSQRAGAPEAFF. CDR3 coding DNA: TGTGCCAGCAGCCAAAGAGCAGGGGCCCCTGAAGCTTTCTTT.

A note on this clone: The junction and the germline gene differ at one end; a read error may be behind it. The rearrangement uses TRBV7-2 and TRBJ1-2; D remains ambiguous. The CDR3 length is 12 residues. The germline V gene encodes CDR1 SGHTA and CDR2 FQGNSA. The CDR3 loop reads CASSLAIGGYTF. The CDR3 nucleotides are TGTGCCAGCAGCCTAGCCATCGGGGGCTACACCTTC.

The gene calls are TRBV7-3 and TRBJ2-1, with 8 positions matching TRBD2. V gave up 2 bases and J gave up 6 bases; unmatched junction bases: 3. CDR3 length: 14 amino acids. Germline V gene data show CDR1 as SGHTA and CDR2 as FQGTGA. The CDR3 region is CASSLGGRTNEQFF. Here the CDR3 DNA reads TGTGCCAGCAGCTTAGGCGGGAGGACCAATGAGCAGTTCTTC. Using reference TRBV7-3 and TRBJ2-1 for the parts outside the CDR3, the full variable domain is GAGVSQTPSNKVTEKGKYVELRCDPISGHTALYWYRQSLGQGPEFLIYFQGTGAADDSGLPNDRFFAVRPEGSVSTLKIQRTERGDSAVYLCASSLGGRTNEQFFGPGTRLTVL.

V and J are TRBV9 and TRBJ1-1; no clear D. Germline V gene lookup returns CDR1 SGDLS and CDR2 YYNGEE. The V gene lost 3 bases and the J gene lost 5 bases, with 14 bases spanning the gap. The CDR3 consists of 14 residues. The CDR3, as DNA: TGTGCCAGCAGCGCCAGCCACATCGGAACTGAAGCTTTCTTT. Translating gives CASSASHIGTEAFF. Combining the CDR3 with reference TRBV9 and TRBJ1-1 gives the whole variable domain DSGVTQTPKHLITATGQRVTLRCSPRSGDLSVYWYQQSLDQGLQFLIQYYNGEERAKGNILERFSAQQFPDLHSELNLSSLELGDSALYFCASSASHIGTEAFFGQGTRLTVV.

The genes are TRBV9 and TRBJ2-3; no definite D call. V was clipped by 4 bases and J by 0 bases, with 12 bases between them. Germline loops: CDR1 SGDLS, CDR2 YYNGEE. The CDR3 runs 15 residues. The CDR3 sequence is CASSPRPKSTDTQYF. For the CDR3, the DNA is TGTGCCAGCAGCCCCCGGCCAAAGAGCACAGATACGCAGTATTTT.

This clone was detected once. The chain carries TRBV4-1 and TRBJ2-5; D is unclear. The V end lost 1 base, the J end lost 5 bases, and 14 bases lay between the germline ends. The CDR3 loop spans 15 amino acids. The germline V gene encodes CDR1 MGHRA and CDR2 YSYEKL. The CDR3 coding sequence is TGCGCCAGCAGCCAAGTCGGCACCAATTTGGAGACCCAGTACTTC. It specifies CASSQVGTNLETQYF.

The rearrangement links TRBV10-3 to TRBJ1-1; weak D call: TRBD1 (6 bases). The CDR3 is 14 amino acids. V lost 4 bases to trimming and J lost 1 base, with 10 bases between them. Germline V gene lookup returns CDR1 ENHRY and CDR2 SYGVKD. The CDR3 sequence is CAISGGQTNTEAFF. The CDR3 nucleotides are TGTGCCATCAGTGGAGGACAGACGAACACTGAAGCTTTCTTT.

The CDR3 DNA follows: TGTGCCAGCAGCGTACAGGGTTGGACAGATACGCAGTATTTT. Translated, it gives CASSVQGWTDTQYF. The V and J genes are TRBV9 and TRBJ2-3; D is possibly TRBD1 (5 bases). Germline V CDR1 and CDR2: SGDLS, YYNGEE. The CDR3 loop spans 14 amino acids. Between the trimmed V and J ends, which lost 1 base and 3 bases, there was a span of 9 bases.

The V call is TRBV27, the J call TRBJ2-5, with D tentatively TRBD2 (7 bases). The ends were cut back, 5 bases at V and 0 bases at J, with 13 bases in the middle. The germline CDR1 and CDR2 sequences are MNHEY and SMNVEV (reference sequence). The CDR3 spans 15 residues. CDR3: CASSREGGNQETQYF. The CDR3 region has the DNA TGTGCCAGCAGTCGCGAGGGGGGGAACCAAGAGACCCAGTACTTC.

This chain joins TRBV5-1 and TRBJ2-5; possibly TRBD2 for D (5 bases). Germline V gene sequence: CDR1 SGHRS, CDR2 YFSETQ. Trimming left V 4 bases short and J 3 bases short, with 13 bases between. The CDR3 sequence is 14 residues long. CDR3 in DNA: TGCGCCAGCAGCCCGAGCGGCCCAAAAGAGACCCAGTACTTC. Translating gives CASSPSGPKETQYF.